A single sample is the source of the 10 T cell receptor beta chains below, sequenced in a study of blood T cells in healthy people across ages (dated by TCRdb to the mid-2010s). To prepare the library, 5' RACE was applied. This sample was sequenced with an Illumina HiSeq 2500. A second PCR of roughly 7 to 11 cycles was performed with a sample-barcoded 5' primer and a J-beta primer mix. The public sequencing data were trimmed at Q25 with fastp and processed into clonotypes with MiXCR by TCRdb, which kept only in-frame beta chains. Each CDR3 protein appears once, grouped with its most common genes and DNA. This sample holds 1.5 million to 2 million distinct CDR3 sequences; around 48% were observed only once. Jointly, the top ten make up 2.1% of the sample. The source material was blood. The receptors stem from a woman in her thirties or forties in good health.

This clonotype showed up just a few times. This chain links TRBV25-1 with TRBJ2-5; 9 nucleotides agree with TRBD1. The CDR3 is made up of 15 amino acids. The V and J ends lost 1 base and 5 bases, in that order; junction bases with no gene match: 5. Germline CDR1 is MGHDK and CDR2 is SYGVNS. This chain's CDR3 is CASSEFLGQGETQYF. DNA of the CDR3: TGTGCCAGCAGTGAATTTCTCGGACAGGGGGAGACCCAGTACTTC.

J is TRBJ2-5 and V is TRBV14; D is unresolved. V lost 0 bases and J lost 11, with 31 bases in between. The CDR3 has 19 residues. Germline CDR1 and CDR2: SGHDN and FVKESK. The DNA of the CDR3 is TGTGCCAGCAGCCAAGACCTTAGGAGCCCGATATTCCCAAGGGATGAGCAGTACTTC. It is translated as CASSQDLRSPIFPRDEQYF.

This clonotype was counted a few times. The J gene is TRBJ2-3, the V gene TRBV24-1, with D uncertain. The CDR3 has 15 residues. Germline assignment: CDR1 KGHDR and CDR2 SFDVKD. The V end lost 1 base, the J end lost 2 bases, and 9 bases lay between the germline ends. The CDR3 coding sequence is TGTGCCACCAGTGATTTTACACAGAACACAGATACGCAGTATTTT. Protein sequence: CATSDFTQNTDTQYF.

J is TRBJ1-2 and V is TRBV3-1; D is perhaps TRBD1 (6 bases). The germline V gene encodes CDR1 LGHDT and CDR2 YNNKEL (reference sequence). The CDR3 totals 14 residues. The V gene lost 0 bases and the J gene lost 8 bases, with 13 bases spanning the gap. The DNA for the CDR3 is TGTGCCAGCAGCCAAGATTGGACAGCTAGGGGCTACACCTTC. Amino acid sequence: CASSQDWTARGYTF.

This clonotype was seen a handful of times. V gene TRBV11-2 combines with J gene TRBJ2-7, with D maybe TRBD1 (6 bases). The CDR3 has 16 residues. In germline, CDR1 is SGHAT, CDR2 FQNNGV. The V and J ends lost 5 bases and 0 bases respectively, with 17 bases between them. The CDR3 DNA reads TGTGCCAGCAGCGTACAGGGCCAGGCCTCCTCCTACGAGCAGTACTTC. Encoded protein: CASSVQGQASSYEQYF.

This chain connects TRBV20-1 to TRBJ2-3, with 7 positions matching TRBD1. From germline, CDR1 is DFQATT and CDR2 SNEGSKA (reference sequence). The CDR3 loop spans 14 amino acids. V gave up 5 bases and J gave up 2 bases; unmatched junction bases: 7. CDR3 sequence reads: CSAWTGQITDTQYF. In DNA, the CDR3 is TGCAGTGCTTGGACAGGCCAGATCACAGATACGCAGTATTTT.

This clonotype has a handful of counts. As DNA, the CDR3 is TGTGCCAGCCGAGGGGGCGCCAACAATGAGCAGTTCTTC. This sequence encodes CASRGGANNEQFF. This chain links TRBV9 with TRBJ2-1; TRBD1 matches at 7 bases. Germline V gene data show CDR1 as SGDLS and CDR2 as YYNGEE. The trim removed 7 bases at V and 5 bases at J, leaving 6 bases unmatched. The CDR3 has 13 residues.

The chain's CDR3 is CASSWGGARGEQYF. The CDR3, as DNA: TGTGCCAGCAGTTGGGGGGGGGCAAGGGGTGAGCAGTACTTC. The chain joins TRBV12-3 or TRBV12-4 to TRBJ2-4, with a weak D call TRBD2 (7 bases). CDR3 length: 14 residues. With 4 bases removed from V and 13 bases from J, the gap between germline ends came to 20 bases.

This clonotype turned up a few times. The V gene is TRBV7-2, the J gene TRBJ2-3, with a tentative D call TRBD1 (6 bases). V was clipped by 1 base and J by 5 bases, with 10 bases between them. Germline CDR1 reads SGHTA; CDR2 reads FQGNSA. This CDR3 has 14 amino acids. The CDR3 loop reads CASSLVPRGDTQYF. CDR3 coding DNA: TGTGCCAGCAGCTTAGTACCCAGGGGAGATACGCAGTATTTT.

This chain uses TRBV20-1 with TRBJ2-3; TRBD2 agrees at 7 bases. J was trimmed by 6 bases and V by 3 bases; bases with no gene match: 9. In germline, CDR1 is DFQATT, CDR2 SNEGSKA (reference sequence). CDR3 length: 14 amino acids. This CDR3 is CSARVRGVGDTQYF. CDR3 sequence (DNA): TGCAGTGCTAGGGTTCGGGGGGTGGGGGATACGCAGTATTTT.